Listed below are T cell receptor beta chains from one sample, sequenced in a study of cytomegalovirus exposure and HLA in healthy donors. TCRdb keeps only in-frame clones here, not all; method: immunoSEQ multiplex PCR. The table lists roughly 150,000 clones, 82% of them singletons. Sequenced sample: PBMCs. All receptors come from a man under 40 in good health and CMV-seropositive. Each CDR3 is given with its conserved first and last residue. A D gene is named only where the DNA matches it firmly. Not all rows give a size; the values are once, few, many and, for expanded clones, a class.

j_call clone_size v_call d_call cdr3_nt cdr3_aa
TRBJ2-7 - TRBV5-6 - TGTGCCAGCAGCTTGGGAACGGTTGAGCAGTACTTC CASSLGTVEQYF
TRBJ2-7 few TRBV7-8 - TGTGCCAGCAGCTTCACAAGCTCCTACGAGCAGTACTTC CASSFTSSYEQYF
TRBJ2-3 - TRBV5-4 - TGTGCCAGCAGCCCCTTGGACTCCAGCACAGATACGCAGTATTTT CASSPLDSSTDTQYF
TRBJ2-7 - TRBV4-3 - TGCGCCAGCAGCCAAGCGGTGCTGAGCTCCTACGAGCAGTACTTC CASSQAVLSSYEQYF
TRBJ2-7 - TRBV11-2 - TGTGCCAGCAGTCCAAGTCGCGGCGGGCTCGAGCAGTACTTC CASSPSRGGLEQYF
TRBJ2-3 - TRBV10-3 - TGTGCCATCAGTGGAAACAGGGCTAGCACAGATACGCAGTATTTT CAISGNRASTDTQYF
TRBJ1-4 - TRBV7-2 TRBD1 TGTGCCAGCACCGACAGGGGCGAAAAACTGTTTTTT CASTDRGEKLFF
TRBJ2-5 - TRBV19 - TGTGCCAGTAGTAGCCGTGGGGGGCAAGAGACCCAGTACTTC CASSSRGGQETQYF
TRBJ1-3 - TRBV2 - TGTGCCAGCAACGACTGGGTTCTTGGAAACACCATATATTTT CASNDWVLGNTIYF
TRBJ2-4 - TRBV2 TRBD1 TGTGCCAGCAGCGCGGACAGGGAGGCGATAGCCAAAAACATTCAGTACTTC CASSADREAIAKNIQYF
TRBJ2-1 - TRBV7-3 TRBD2 TGTGCCAGCAGCTCAGGGACTAGCGGGAGCTTCGATGAGCAGTTCTTC CASSSGTSGSFDEQFF
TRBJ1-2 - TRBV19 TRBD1 TGTGCCAGCAGGGGGACTGACTCCTTTCCTAACTATGGCTACACCTTC CASRGTDSFPNYGYTF
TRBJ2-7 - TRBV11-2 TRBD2 TGTGCCAGCAGCCTCCCGGGGGGGGGCGAGCAGTACTTC CASSLPGGGEQYF
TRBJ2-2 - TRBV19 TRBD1 TGTGCCAGTCTCATCCGGACAGGGGGGTCCGGGGAGCTGTTTTTT CASLIRTGGSGELFF
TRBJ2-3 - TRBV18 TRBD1 TGTGCCAGCTCAGCCGGGACAGGGGGAAGCACAGATACGCAGTATTTT CASSAGTGGSTDTQYF
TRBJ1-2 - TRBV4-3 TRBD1 TGCGCCAGCAGCCAAGATAGGGGGCGGCTTGGCTACACCTTC CASSQDRGRLGYTF